Listed below are T cell receptor beta chains from one sample, sequenced in a study of T cells in Graves' hyperthyroidism and ophthalmopathy. From the multiplex PCR reads, TCRdb called clonotypes with MiXCR, one entry per CDR3 protein. The sample lists roughly 500,000 distinct CDR3 sequences, around 15% seen once, with 25% to 35% in the top ten. The sample consisted of blood. These receptors were obtained from a woman aged 25 to 45 with Graves' ophthalmopathy. CDR3s include the opening cysteine and the closing phenylalanine or tryptophan. The order of the fields is J gene, V gene, D gene, clone size, CDR3 DNA, CDR3 protein. The D gene is left open where the match is weak. For some rows the clone size is stated as once, few or many, or as a class when expanded; others skip it.

>TRBJ2-2|TRBV6-2/TRBV6-3|TRBD1|.
TGTGCCAGCAGTTCAAGACAGGGGGCCCGTACCAACGGGGAGCTGTTTTTT
CASSSRQGARTNGELFF
>TRBJ2-3|TRBV12-3/TRBV12-4|.|many
TGTGCCAGCAGTGTCCTCGAGGGTACAGATACGCAGTATTTT
CASSVLEGTDTQYF
>TRBJ2-5|TRBV10-3|.|many
TGTGCCATCAGTGAGGAGGCAGGCCAAGAGACCCAGTACTTC
CAISEEAGQETQYF
>TRBJ2-7|TRBV7-8|TRBD2|.
TGTGCCAGCAGCTTAGCAAGCGGGAGCAACGAGCAGTACTTC
CASSLASGSNEQYF
>TRBJ2-7|TRBV10-3|TRBD1|.
TGTGCCATCCAAGGACAGGGAAAAGGCGAGCAGTACTTC
CAIQGQGKGEQYF
>TRBJ2-5|TRBV2|.|few
TGTGCCAGCAGTGAAGCGCTTCAGGGTGAGACCCAGTACTTC
CASSEALQGETQYF
>TRBJ2-1|TRBV20-1|.|.
TGCAGCGCCCGCGAGGGTTCTATGGATGAGCAGTTCTTC
CSAREGSMDEQFF
>TRBJ2-6|TRBV5-1|.|many
TGCGCCAGCAGCTTGGAGGGCGCTCGCGGTAGTCCACCGGTCTCTGGGGCCAACGTCCTGACTTTC
CASSLEGARGSPPVSGANVLTF
>TRBJ2-7|TRBV7-9|.|.
TGTGCCAGCAGCGCCTCCTATCGTAACTACGAGCAGTACTTC
CASSASYRNYEQYF
>TRBJ2-1|TRBV30|.|few
TGTGCCTGGAACCCCGAGCGGTCCTACAATGAGCAGTTCTTC
CAWNPERSYNEQFF
>TRBJ1-5|TRBV18|.|.
TGTGCCAGCTCACCACAGTCGGACAATCAGCCCCAGCATTTT
CASSPQSDNQPQHF
>TRBJ2-1|TRBV7-8|.|.
TGTGCCAGCAGCTTAACGATTTCCCGGGTTGGTAGTAATGAGCAGTTCTTC
CASSLTISRVGSNEQFF
>TRBJ2-5|TRBV20-1|.|many
TGCAGCACACCCGCCTCCAGCAGAAACCAAGAGACCCAGTACTTC
CSTPASSRNQETQYF
>TRBJ2-1|TRBV19|TRBD2|.
TGTGCCAGTAGTAGTTGGGAGGGGAGGAATGAGCAGTTCTTC
CASSSWEGRNEQFF
>TRBJ2-3|TRBV5-1|TRBD2|.
TGCGCCAGCAGCTTGGTCCTAGCGGGAGGACCCCGCACAGATACGCAGTATTTT
CASSLVLAGGPRTDTQYF
>TRBJ2-5|TRBV7-6|.|many
TGTGCCAGCAGCTTAGGGACAGATCCTCGAGAGACCCAGTACTTC
CASSLGTDPRETQYF
>TRBJ1-6|TRBV20-1|TRBD1|few
TGCAGTGCTCACACTGCAGGGGGCAATTCACCCCTCCACTTT
CSAHTAGGNSPLHF
>TRBJ2-6|TRBV20-1|.|few
TGCAGTGCTAGAGAAGGGCAGGGCTTTGGGGCCAACGTCCTGACTTTC
CSAREGQGFGANVLTF
>TRBJ2-7|TRBV12-3/TRBV12-4|TRBD1|many
TGTGCCAGCAGTTTTAACAGGGGCAGAGAGCAGTACTTC
CASSFNRGREQYF
>TRBJ2-1|TRBV27|TRBD2|few
TGTGCCAGCAGTTGGGGAGGGTCATACAATGAGCAGTTCTTC
CASSWGGSYNEQFF
>TRBJ1-1|TRBV10-3|.|.
TGTGCGACCACCTCGGGCACTGAAGCTTTCTTT
CATTSGTEAFF
>TRBJ1-3|TRBV4-1|.|once
TGCGCCAGCAGCCAAGATGGAGTAAACACCATATATTTT
CASSQDGVNTIYF
>TRBJ1-1|TRBV6-2/TRBV6-3|.|many
TGTGCCAGCAGTGAGGACAACACTGAAGCTTTCTTT
CASSEDNTEAFF
>TRBJ1-5|TRBV5-8|.|few
TGTGCCAGCAGCCCCACCAGGGTGGGCCACAATCAGCCCCAGCATTTT
CASSPTRVGHNQPQHF
>TRBJ2-7|TRBV24-1|TRBD1|.
TGTGCCACCAGTGATCCCGGACAGGGGAGCGACGAGCAGTACTTC
CATSDPGQGSDEQYF
>TRBJ2-3|TRBV25-1|TRBD2|many
TGTGCCAGCAGTGACCGGACTAGCGGGAGGTCTGATACGCAGTATTTT
CASSDRTSGRSDTQYF
>TRBJ1-2|TRBV24-1|TRBD1|many
TGTGCCACCAGTGATCCACGGACAGGGTCAAGATATGGCTACACCTTC
CATSDPRTGSRYGYTF
>TRBJ1-4|TRBV7-9|TRBD1|few
TGTGCCAGCAGCTCGGGGGACAGGGGGCGCCTAAATGAAAAACTGTTTTTT
CASSSGDRGRLNEKLFF
>TRBJ2-1|TRBV14|.|few
TGTGCCAGCAGCCAAGATAGGGGACTCCCCTACAATGAGCAGTTCTTC
CASSQDRGLPYNEQFF
>TRBJ2-4|TRBV19|.|.
TGTGCCACGGGATTTTCGAACATTCAGTACTTC
CATGFSNIQYF
>TRBJ1-6|TRBV18|.|few
TGTGCCAGCTCACCATTCGGGCATAATTCACCCCTCCACTTT
CASSPFGHNSPLHF
>TRBJ2-3|TRBV18|TRBD1|few
TGTGCCAGCTCACGTATGGGACAGGTACGGACAGATACGCAGTATTTT
CASSRMGQVRTDTQYF
>TRBJ2-6|TRBV18|TRBD1|.
TGTGCCAGCTCATGGACAGGCTCTGGGGCCAACGTCCTGACTTTC
CASSWTGSGANVLTF
>TRBJ1-2|TRBV18|TRBD1|.
TGTGCCAGCTCGCAGGGGGACTCGCGATATGGCTACACCTTC
CASSQGDSRYGYTF
>TRBJ2-5|TRBV20-1|TRBD2|many
TGCAGTGCTAGGACTAGCGGGGGCCTCCAAGAGACCCAGTACTTC
CSARTSGGLQETQYF
>TRBJ1-2|TRBV6-2/TRBV6-3|TRBD1|few
TGTGCCAGCAGTTTTCATCCGGGACAGGAGACCTTTAACTATGGCTACACCTTC
CASSFHPGQETFNYGYTF
>TRBJ1-3|TRBV7-2|.|.
TGTGCCAGCAGCTTAAACGCTGGGGACCCTAACACCATATATTTT
CASSLNAGDPNTIYF
>TRBJ2-6|TRBV20-1|TRBD2|few
TGCAGTGTAACCGGGACTAGCGGGATCGGGGCCAACGTCCTGACTTTC
CSVTGTSGIGANVLTF
>TRBJ2-4|TRBV24-1|TRBD2|many
TGTGCCACCAGTGAACCGACAAGCGGGGGAGACATTCAGTACTTC
CATSEPTSGGDIQYF
>TRBJ1-5|TRBV5-1|.|once
TGCGCCAGCAGCCCTTTGCAGGGAGGTTATAGCAATCAGCCCCAGCATTTT
CASSPLQGGYSNQPQHF
>TRBJ2-5|TRBV6-1|.|few
TGTGCCAGCAGTACCTCGGCGGCAGGGGAGACCCAGTACTTC
CASSTSAAGETQYF
>TRBJ1-4|TRBV7-2|.|few
TGTGCCAGCAGCTCCCGGGACTTATTATATGAAAAACTGTTTTTT
CASSSRDLLYEKLFF
>TRBJ1-2|TRBV28|TRBD1|many
TGTGCCAGCAGTTTAATTGACAGGGTCGATGGCTACACCTTC
CASSLIDRVDGYTF
>TRBJ2-3|TRBV20-1|.|.
TGCAGTGCTAGAAAAGACAGGGTGGAGGGGCAGTATTTT
CSARKDRVEGQYF
>TRBJ2-7|TRBV7-2|.|many
TGTGCCAGCAGCTTCGGGTCTAGCAGTACGGAGCAGTACTTC
CASSFGSSSTEQYF
>TRBJ2-7|TRBV6-1|.|.
TGTGCCAGCAGTCAGAAATACTACGAGCAGTACTTC
CASSQKYYEQYF
>TRBJ1-2|TRBV19|.|.
TGTGCCAGTAGCACAGGGCCCGCGGACTATGGCTACACCTTC
CASSTGPADYGYTF
>TRBJ1-6|TRBV4-3|.|.
TGCGCCAGCAGCCAAGAAAAGGCAGTTACCAATTCACCCCTCCACTTT
CASSQEKAVTNSPLHF
>TRBJ1-2|TRBV6-1|.|many
TGTGCCAGCAGTGAAAGCCCGGGTTATGGCTACACCTTC
CASSESPGYGYTF
>TRBJ2-1|TRBV9|.|few
TGTGCCAGCAGCGCTGGACAGTTTACCTACAATGAGCAGTTCTTC
CASSAGQFTYNEQFF
>TRBJ1-4|TRBV15|TRBD1|many
TGTGCCACCAGCAGAGATAGGGGGACAGGTGAAAAACTGTTTTTT
CATSRDRGTGEKLFF